The sequence of this T cell receptor (beta chain) was determined in a study of OX40 agonist ivuxolimab in advanced cancers. Study overall: Ivuxolimab is a fully human IgG2 antibody that activates OX40 (CD134). Recorded diagnoses for dose-escalation patients were hepatocellular carcinoma, melanoma, renal cell or head and neck cancer.

Study-wide findings and caveats: Both CD4+ and CD8+ T cell populations in blood had undergone clonal expansion by week 6 at 0.1 to 3.0 mg/kg.

Germline V gene sequence: CDR1 LNHDA, CDR2 SQIVND (reference sequence). V was pared by 4 bases and J by 1 base, with 9 bases between. CDR3 length equals 14 residues. About this clone: Its target is unknown.

Some clones are missing from TCRdb's copy, which holds only in-frame ones; the method was immunoSEQ multiplex PCR. The table includes roughly 70,000 clones, approximately 78% detected once. Individuals having autoimmune disease history or systemic immunosuppression were not enrolled. The chain is built from TRBV19 and TRBJ2-3; D may be TRBD1 or TRBD2 (5 bases each). Sequences were derived from CD4+ or CD8+ T cells sorted from blood, sampled in a trial of the OX40 agonist ivuxolimab. The receptor was isolated from an adult with an advanced solid tumor such as melanoma, head and neck, liver or kidney cancer. Here the CDR3 DNA reads TGTGCCAGTAGTAAGGGGAGAGGCACAGATACGCAGTATTTT. It yields the protein CASSKGRGTDTQYF.